The clone carrying this T cell receptor (beta chain) was seen repeatedly, ten times or more. Its matching antigen is unknown. The CDR3 loop spans 15 amino acids. Trimming removed 1 base at V and 0 bases at J, with 9 bases between. CDR1 is LGHNA, CDR2 YSLEER, per germline. The data are from a study of glioma-infiltrating T cells. Study results and limitations: Very few CDR3 sequences were shared between tissue and blood. Gliomas, especially low-grade, showed above-expected tissue-blood divergence; non-neoplastic patients showed below.

Amplification of TCR alpha and beta CDR3 regions from RNA used iRepertoire nested multiplex PCR. Tissue mRNA or PBMC total RNA, roughly 90-400 ng, went into one-step reverse transcription and amplification. A single record per CDR3 protein comes from TCRdb applying MiXCR to the multiplex PCR reads. The data show about 190,000 distinct CDR3 sequences, 32% seen once. V and J are TRBV4-3 and TRBJ1-1; D uncertain. This receptor was identified in a human donor with low-grade glioma or glioblastoma, undergoing nonglioma brain surgery, or in good health (not recorded which). Material: glioma tissue, nonneoplastic brain tissue, or PBMCs (not recorded which). The CDR3 DNA is TGCGCCAGCAGCCAAGGTTGGACGGTGAACACTGAAGCTTTCTTT. Protein product: CASSQGWTVNTEAFF.